These T cell receptor beta chains were read from a single sample in a study of regulatory T cells in long-lasting Graves disease. TCRdb re-called the multiplex PCR reads with MiXCR, one entry per CDR3 protein. The table includes 300,000 to 400,000 distinct CDR3 sequences, around a fifth detected once. The input for sequencing was peripheral blood mononuclear cells (PBMCs), taken when the disease was refractory, from a patient treated with antithyroid drugs. These receptors all come from a female donor with Graves disease. The CDR3 runs from the conserved cysteine through the conserved F or W. Each record gives: D gene, clone size, V gene, J gene, CDR3 DNA, CDR3 protein. A D gene is named only where the DNA matches it firmly. Clone size is shown for a subset of rows, as once, few, many or a class of expanded clone.

>TRBD2|.|TRBV7-3|TRBJ2-1
TGTGCCAGCAGCGAAGCGGGAGGGCATGGAAATGAGCAGTTCTTC
CASSEAGGHGNEQFF
>.|many|TRBV7-2|TRBJ1-6
TGTGCCAGCAGCTTAGGGAGGGCAGGGTCCAATAATTCACCCCTCCACTTT
CASSLGRAGSNNSPLHF
>TRBD1|once|TRBV4-1|TRBJ1-4
TGCGCCAGCAGACTAGGGACAGTCAATGAAAAACTGTTTTTT
CASRLGTVNEKLFF
>.|.|TRBV20-1|TRBJ1-2
TGCAGTGCTTATTTCTACCCCAGTCCCCTAGCTAACTATGGCTACACCTTC
CSAYFYPSPLANYGYTF
>.|few|TRBV6-4|TRBJ2-2
TGTGCCAGCAGTGCATGGCGGAACACCGGGGAGCTGTTTTTT
CASSAWRNTGELFF
>.|.|TRBV30|TRBJ1-5
TGTGCCTGGAGTACAGGGTATCGGTCTACGAGCAATCAGCCCCAGCATTTT
CAWSTGYRSTSNQPQHF
>.|.|TRBV5-1|TRBJ2-6
TGCGCCAGCAGCTTGCAGGGTGACGTATTTTCTCTGGGGGCCAACGTCCTGACTTTC
CASSLQGDVFSLGANVLTF
>.|few|TRBV19|TRBJ1-5
TGTGCCAGTAGTCCCCCCGTAGGGCAACAGCCCCAGCATTTT
CASSPPVGQQPQHF
>.|few|TRBV12-3/TRBV12-4|TRBJ2-2
TGTGCCAGCAGTTTAGTGGGCGCCGGGGAGCTGTTTTTT
CASSLVGAGELFF
>.|many|TRBV6-1|TRBJ1-5
TGTGCCAGCAGTACGGGTTACGATAAACAGCCCCAGCATTTT
CASSTGYDKQPQHF
>.|many|TRBV12-5|TRBJ1-4
TGTGCTAGTGGTTTGCCGAAGGGGGAGGGAGAGGAAAAACTGTTTTTT
CASGLPKGEGEEKLFF
>TRBD2|few|TRBV9|TRBJ2-7
TGTGCCAGCAGTCAGACTAGCGGGAGTATCTACGAGCAGTACTTC
CASSQTSGSIYEQYF
>.|many|TRBV12-3/TRBV12-4|TRBJ1-1
TGTGCCAGCAGTCCTCAGGACGGCTCCGCGGGATTATACACTGAAGCTTTCTTT
CASSPQDGSAGLYTEAFF
>.|.|TRBV5-8|TRBJ2-7
TGTGCCAGCAGCCGACGGGAGCTCTACGAGCAGTACTTC
CASSRRELYEQYF
>TRBD1|.|TRBV4-3|TRBJ1-2
TGCGCCAGCAGCCAAACTGGGGACAGTCCCTTCTATGGCTACACCTTC
CASSQTGDSPFYGYTF
>TRBD2|.|TRBV20-1|TRBJ2-1
TGCAGTGGGGCTAGCGGGGGTCACAATGAGCAGTTCTTC
CSGASGGHNEQFF
>.|.|TRBV7-9|TRBJ2-5
TGTGCCAGCAGCCGGCCCGGGACTCAGACCCAGTACTTC
CASSRPGTQTQYF
>.|many|TRBV7-2|TRBJ1-1
TGTGCCAGCAGCTTAGAAACAGGAGAAGCTTTCTTT
CASSLETGEAFF
>.|many|TRBV11-2|TRBJ1-4
TGTGCCAGCAGCTTCTCAGGGTCTGAAAAACTGTTTTTT
CASSFSGSEKLFF
>TRBD1|many|TRBV28|TRBJ2-6
TGTGCCAGCAGGGGTACGGACAGGGGCTTAAGCTCTGGGGCCAACGTCCTGACTTTC
CASRGTDRGLSSGANVLTF
>.|many|TRBV7-8|TRBJ2-7
TGTGCCAGCAGCTTTAGCGGACCCTACGAGCAGTACTTC
CASSFSGPYEQYF
>.|many|TRBV11-2|TRBJ2-7
TGTGCCAGCAGCTCCCTCAAGGGGCCCTTCGAGCAGTACTTC
CASSSLKGPFEQYF
>.|.|TRBV4-1|TRBJ1-4
TGCGCCAGCAGCCAAGAAAGGAGGAGGGATGAAAAACTGTTTTTT
CASSQERRRDEKLFF
>.|.|TRBV5-1|TRBJ2-7
TGCGCCAGCCATGGGGGTTACGAGCAGTACTTC
CASHGGYEQYF
>.|many|TRBV18|TRBJ1-2
TGTGCCAGCTCACCACCGCGGTTGGATGGCTACACCTTC
CASSPPRLDGYTF
>TRBD1|.|TRBV9|TRBJ2-6
TGTGCCAGCAGCGTAGCTGCAGGGGGCGCGACTGGGGCCAACGTCCTGACTTTC
CASSVAAGGATGANVLTF
>TRBD1|.|TRBV10-2|TRBJ2-6
TGCGCCAGCAGTGGAGGGACAGGGGGCGCTGGGGCCAACGTCCTGACTTTC
CASSGGTGGAGANVLTF
>TRBD1|many|TRBV20-1|TRBJ2-5
TGCAGCGCAACGGACAGGGCTGTGGAGACCCAGTACTTC
CSATDRAVETQYF
>TRBD1|many|TRBV20-1|TRBJ2-7
TGCAGTGCTACCGTCCCGGGACAGGGCTCCTACGAGCAGTACTTC
CSATVPGQGSYEQYF